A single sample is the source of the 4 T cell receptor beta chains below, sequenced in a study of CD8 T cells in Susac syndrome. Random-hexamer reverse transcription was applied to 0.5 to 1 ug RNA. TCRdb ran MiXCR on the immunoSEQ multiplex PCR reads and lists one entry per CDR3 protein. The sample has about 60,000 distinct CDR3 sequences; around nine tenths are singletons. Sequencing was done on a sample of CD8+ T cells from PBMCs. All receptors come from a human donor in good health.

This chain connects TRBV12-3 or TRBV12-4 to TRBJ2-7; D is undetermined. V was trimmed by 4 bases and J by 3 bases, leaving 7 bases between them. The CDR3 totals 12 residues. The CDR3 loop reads CASSSVYYEQYF. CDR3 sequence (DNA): TGTGCCAGCAGTTCGGTTTACTACGAGCAGTACTTC.

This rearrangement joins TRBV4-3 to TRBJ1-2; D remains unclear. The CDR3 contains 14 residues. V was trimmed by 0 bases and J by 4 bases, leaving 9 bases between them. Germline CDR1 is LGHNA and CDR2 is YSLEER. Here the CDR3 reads CASSQDLAPYGYTF. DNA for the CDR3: TGCGCCAGCAGCCAAGATTTGGCACCCTATGGCTACACCTTC.

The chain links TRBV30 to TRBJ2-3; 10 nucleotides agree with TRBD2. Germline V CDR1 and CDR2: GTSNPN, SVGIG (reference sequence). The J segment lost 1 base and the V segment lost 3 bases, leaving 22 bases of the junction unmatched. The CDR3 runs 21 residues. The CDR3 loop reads CAWRTTLERGGPPAGTDTQYF. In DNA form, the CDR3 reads TGTGCCTGGAGAACCACTCTAGAGCGGGGGGGCCCCCCCGCGGGCACAGATACGCAGTATTTT. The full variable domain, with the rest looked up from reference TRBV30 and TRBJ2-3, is SQTIHQWPATLVQPVGSPLSLECTVEGTSNPNLYWYRQAAGRGLQLLFYSVGIGQISSEVPQNLSASRPQDRQFILSSKKLLLSDSGFYLCAWRTTLERGGPPAGTDTQYFGPGTRLTVL.

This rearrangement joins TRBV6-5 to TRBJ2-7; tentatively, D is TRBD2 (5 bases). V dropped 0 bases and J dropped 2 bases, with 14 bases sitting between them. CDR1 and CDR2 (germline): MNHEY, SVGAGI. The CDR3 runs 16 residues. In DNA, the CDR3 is TGTGCCAGCAGTTACTCCACGCGGGTCTACGCCTACGAGCAGTACTTC. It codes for CASSYSTRVYAYEQYF.